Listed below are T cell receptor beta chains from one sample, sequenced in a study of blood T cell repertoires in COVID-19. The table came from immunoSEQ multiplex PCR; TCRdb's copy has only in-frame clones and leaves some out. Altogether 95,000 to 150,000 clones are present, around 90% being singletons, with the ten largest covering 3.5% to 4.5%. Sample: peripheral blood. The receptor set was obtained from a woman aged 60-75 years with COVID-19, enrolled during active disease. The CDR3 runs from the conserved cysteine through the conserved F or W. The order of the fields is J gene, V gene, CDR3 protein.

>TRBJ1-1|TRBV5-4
CASSLGGGTEAFF
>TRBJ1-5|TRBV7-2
CASSTRQGNQPQHF
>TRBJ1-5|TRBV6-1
CASSDRNRVGNQPQHF
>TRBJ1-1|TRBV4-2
CASSQSPFRGIVPEAFF
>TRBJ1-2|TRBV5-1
CASSLEIASAYGYTF
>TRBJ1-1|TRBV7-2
CASSIYLGHLNTEAFF
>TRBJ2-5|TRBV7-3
CASSLNQGQQETQYF
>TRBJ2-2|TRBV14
CASSQIQLQNTGELFF
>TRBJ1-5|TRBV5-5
CASSLNQQGRNQPQHF
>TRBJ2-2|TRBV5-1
CASRRMEGANTGELFF
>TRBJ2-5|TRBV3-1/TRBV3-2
CASSQALGRRETQYF
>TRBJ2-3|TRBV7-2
CASSLESGGARVTQYF
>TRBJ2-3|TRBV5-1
CASSPGTSGGRTDTQYF
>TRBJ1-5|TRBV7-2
CASSLPGGSQPQHF
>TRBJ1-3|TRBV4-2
CASSQAGTVGMGNTIYF
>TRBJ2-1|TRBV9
CASSVGTSQASNEQFF
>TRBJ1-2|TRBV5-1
CASSLVAGKGYGYTF
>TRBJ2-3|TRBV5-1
CASSLGQPTDTQYF
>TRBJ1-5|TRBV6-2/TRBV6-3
CASSYSGPGRQPQHF
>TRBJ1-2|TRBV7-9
CASSLSLGQGHYGYTF
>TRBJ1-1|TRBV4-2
CASSQEGSHTEAFF
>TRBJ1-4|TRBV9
CASRGLMLESEKLFF
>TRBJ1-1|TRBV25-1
CASSEQMGRRAFF
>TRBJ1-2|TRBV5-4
CASSSGQESYGYTF
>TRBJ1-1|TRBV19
CASSMTGRNTEAFF
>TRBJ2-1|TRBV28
CASSFVDEQFF
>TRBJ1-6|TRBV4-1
CASSGTGGNSPLHF
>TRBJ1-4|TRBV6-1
CASSEAYRGEKLFF
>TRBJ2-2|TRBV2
CASSEGAATGELFF
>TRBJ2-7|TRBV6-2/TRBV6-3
CASSYFRASYEQYF
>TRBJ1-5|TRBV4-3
CASSQEESSQPQHF
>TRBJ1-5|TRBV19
CASSILPGQGRTPQHF
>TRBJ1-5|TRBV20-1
CSASDPFSNQPQHF
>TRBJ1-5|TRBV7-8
CASSRDTYSNQPQHF
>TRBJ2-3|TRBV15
CATRPRLAGGFGADTQYF
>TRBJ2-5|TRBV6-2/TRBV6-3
CASSYLIGTSGGRTDLETQYF
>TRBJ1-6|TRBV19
CASWAGDLGNSPLHF
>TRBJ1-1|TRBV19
CASSTGGARGTEAFF
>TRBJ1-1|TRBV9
CASSDRQGWNTEAFF
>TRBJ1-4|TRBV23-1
CASSQLAATGAPGQGYEKLFF
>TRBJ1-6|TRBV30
CAWSAGTGGSSYNSPLHF
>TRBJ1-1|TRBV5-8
CASSLYGMNTEAFF
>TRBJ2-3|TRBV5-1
CASSLEPSAGTTDTQYF